Below are 11 T cell receptor beta chains sequenced from a single sample in a study of blood T cells in healthy people across ages. Together with a sample-barcoded 5' primer, a J-beta primer mix was included in a second PCR lasting about 6 to 11 cycles. MiXCR, run by TCRdb on the 5' RACE reads, gives a single entry per CDR3 protein. This table holds 1.4 million or so distinct CDR3 sequences, about 45% found once. The sequenced sample was blood. These receptors were collected from a young woman in good health.

This clonotype was recorded a few times. The chain links TRBV20-1 to TRBJ2-7; 9 bases agree with TRBD2. CDR1 DFQATT and CDR2 SNEGSKA come from the germline V gene (reference sequence). Unmatched junction bases numbered 3, after V lost 4 bases and J lost 2 bases. This CDR3 spans 13 amino acids. The CDR3 sequence: CSAISGGTYEQYF. DNA of the CDR3: TGCAGTGCTATTAGCGGGGGAACCTACGAGCAGTACTTC.

The V gene is TRBV12-3 or TRBV12-4, the J gene TRBJ2-1; D is unresolved. Trimming removed 2 bases at V and 15 bases at J, with 17 bases between. The CDR3 contains 13 residues. CDR3 protein: CASSLSEIQRTFF. The CDR3, as DNA: TGTGCCAGCAGTTTATCCGAGATCCAACGAACGTTCTTC.

The chain joins TRBV25-1 to TRBJ2-1, with D tentatively TRBD1 (5 bases). Trimming took off 6 bases at V and 3 bases at J, with 12 bases between the two ends. CDR1 is MGHDK, CDR2 SYGVNS, per germline. CDR3 size: 14 residues. CDR3 sequence: CASRGFDSYNEQFF. The CDR3 region has the DNA TGTGCCAGCAGGGGATTCGACAGCTACAATGAGCAGTTCTTC.

The chain has TRBV9 and TRBJ1-2, with D hard to call. CDR1 SGDLS and CDR2 YYNGEE come from the germline V gene. The V and J ends lost 2 bases and 2 bases respectively, with 16 bases between them. There are 16 residues in the CDR3. CDR3 sequence: CASSVFPTEENYGYTF. The CDR3 region has the DNA TGTGCCAGCAGCGTTTTCCCCACGGAGGAAAACTATGGCTACACCTTC.

This chain joins TRBV4-3 and TRBJ2-1; the match to TRBD2 covers 11 bases. From germline, CDR1 is LGHNA and CDR2 YSLEER. Losses at the gene ends were 2 bases for V and 0 bases for J; bases not matched to a gene: 3. The CDR3 is 17 amino acids. CDR3 sequence (DNA): TGCGCCAGCAGCCAAAAAACTAGCGGGAGCTCCTACAATGAGCAGTTCTTC. This sequence encodes CASSQKTSGSSYNEQFF.

This clonotype was seen only a few times. This rearrangement joins TRBV30 to TRBJ1-5, with a possible D match to TRBD1 (5 bases). The germline gives CDR1 GTSNPN, CDR2 SVGIG (reference sequence). V lost 8 bases and J 4 bases, leaving 12 bases between the germline ends. The CDR3 contains 12 residues. This CDR3 reads CAGDWGNQPQHF. The CDR3 DNA sequence: TGTGCCGGAGATTGGGGGAATCAGCCCCAGCATTTT.

This clonotype turned up a few times. The rearrangement links TRBV27 to TRBJ1-4, with 9 bases that match TRBD1. Germline V gene data show CDR1 as MNHEY and CDR2 as SMNVEV (reference sequence). The CDR3 contains 14 residues. V trimming: 9 bases; J trimming: 10 bases; junction bases outside the gene matches: 12. The CDR3 is CASQQGALMGKLFF. DNA of the CDR3: TGTGCCAGTCAACAGGGGGCCCTCATGGGAAAACTGTTTTTT. Full variable domain (outside the CDR3, taken from reference TRBV27 and TRBJ1-4): EAQVTQNPRYLITVTGKKLTVTCSQNMNHEYMSWYRQDPGLGLRQIYYSMNVEVTDKGDVPEGYKVSRKEKRNFPLILESPSPNQTSLYFCASQQGALMGKLFFGSGTQLSVL.

The rearrangement uses TRBV25-1 and TRBJ2-3; TRBD2 agrees at 8 bases. V dropped 0 bases and J dropped 6; count of bases not matched to a gene: 2. This CDR3 has 14 residues. CDR1 and CDR2 (germline): MGHDK, SYGVNS. The CDR3 spells CASSEYIAGDTQYF. For the CDR3, the DNA is TGTGCCAGCAGTGAATATATAGCGGGGGATACGCAGTATTTT. The whole variable domain, remainder taken from reference TRBV25-1 and TRBJ2-3, is EADIYQTPRYLVIGTGKKITLECSQTMGHDKMYWYQQDPGMELHLIHYSYGVNSTEKGDLSSESTVSRIRTEHFPLTLESARPSHTSQYLCASSEYIAGDTQYFGPGTRLTVL.

Only a few counts were recorded for this clonotype. The CDR3: CASSPPNGTGVYEQYF. The CDR3 nucleotides read TGTGCCAGCAGCCCCCCTAACGGGACAGGGGTCTACGAGCAGTACTTC. The gene calls are TRBV9 and TRBJ2-7, with TRBD1 matching over 10 bases. Trimming cost V 4 bases and J 3 bases; bases outside gene matches: 10. Germline CDR1 is SGDLS and CDR2 is YYNGEE. The CDR3 has 16 amino acids.

The chain is built from TRBV20-1 and TRBJ1-5; D not certain. Per germline, CDR1 DFQATT and CDR2 SNEGSKA (reference sequence). The V end lost 0 bases, the J end lost 10 bases, and 10 bases lay between the germline ends. This CDR3 spans 12 amino acids. The CDR3 reads CSARDMQKPQHF. As DNA, the CDR3 is TGCAGTGCTAGAGATATGCAGAAACCCCAGCATTTT.

The chain employs TRBV6-5 and TRBJ2-3, with a tentative D call TRBD2 (5 bases). Trimming stripped 6 bases from V and 3 bases from J, with 13 bases between. The CDR3 extends over 14 amino acids. The germline gives CDR1 MNHEY, CDR2 SVGAGI. In nucleotides, the CDR3 is TGTGCCAGCAGGTCTCCGGGAAGAACAGATACGCAGTATTTT. Translated: CASRSPGRTDTQYF.